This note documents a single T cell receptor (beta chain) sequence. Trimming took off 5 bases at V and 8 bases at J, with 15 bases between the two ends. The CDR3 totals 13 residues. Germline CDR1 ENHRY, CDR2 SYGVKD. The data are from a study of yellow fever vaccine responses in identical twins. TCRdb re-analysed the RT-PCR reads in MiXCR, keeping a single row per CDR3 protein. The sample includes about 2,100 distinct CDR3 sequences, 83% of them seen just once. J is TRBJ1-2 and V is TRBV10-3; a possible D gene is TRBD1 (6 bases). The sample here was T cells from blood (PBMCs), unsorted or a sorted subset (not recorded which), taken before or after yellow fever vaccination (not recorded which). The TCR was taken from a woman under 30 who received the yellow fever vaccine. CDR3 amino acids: CAISPTGREGYTF. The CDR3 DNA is TGTGCCATCAGTCCGACAGGACGGGAAGGCTACACCTTC.